This T cell receptor (beta chain) was obtained from a study of T cells expressing NK-cell markers. Across the study: The TCR beta repertoires were obtained from sorted CD3+CD56+NKG2C+, CD3+CD56+NKG2C- and CD3+CD56-NKG2C+ T cells.

TCRdb reanalyzed the 5' RACE reads, giving one entry per CDR3 protein sequence and no DNA. This table holds 200,000 to 300,000 distinct CDR3 sequences. The CDR3 spans 12 residues. The TCR originated in a woman between 18 and 69 years old in good health. Sequencing was performed on blood T cells: a sorted CD56 or NKG2C T cell subset, CD4+ or CD8+ T cells, or bulk PBMC T cells (not recorded which). The J gene is TRBJ2-7, the V gene TRBV23-1; the TCRdb call, TRBD2, lacks DNA for checking. TRBV23-1 falls under the ORF class, with uncertain function. This chain's CDR3 is CASRVRGRVCYF.